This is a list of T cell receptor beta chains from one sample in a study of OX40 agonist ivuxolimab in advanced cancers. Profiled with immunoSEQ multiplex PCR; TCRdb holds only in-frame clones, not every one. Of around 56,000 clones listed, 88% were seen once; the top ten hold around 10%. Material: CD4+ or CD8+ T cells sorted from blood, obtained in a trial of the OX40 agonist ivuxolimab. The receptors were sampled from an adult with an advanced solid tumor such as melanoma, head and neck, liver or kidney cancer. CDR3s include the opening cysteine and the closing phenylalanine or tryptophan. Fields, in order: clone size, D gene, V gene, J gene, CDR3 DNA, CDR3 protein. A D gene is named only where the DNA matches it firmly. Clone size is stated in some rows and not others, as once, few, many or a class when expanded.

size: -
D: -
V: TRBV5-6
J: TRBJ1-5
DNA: TGTGCCAGCAGCTTCGCAGGGGGCAATCAGCCCCAGCATTTT
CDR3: CASSFAGGNQPQHF

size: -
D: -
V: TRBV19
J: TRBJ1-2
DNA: TGTGCCAGTAGTATTAGCCTGGGTGCTTTATCCTATGGCTACACCTTC
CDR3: CASSISLGALSYGYTF

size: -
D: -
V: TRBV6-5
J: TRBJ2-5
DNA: TGTGCCAGCAGTTACGGATCGGGGGTGGTTGAGACCCAGTACTTC
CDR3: CASSYGSGVVETQYF

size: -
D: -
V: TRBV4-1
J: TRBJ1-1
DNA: TGCGCCAGCAGCCAATGGAGCTTGAACACTGAAGCTTTCTTT
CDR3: CASSQWSLNTEAFF

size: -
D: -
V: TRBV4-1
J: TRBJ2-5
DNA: TGCGCCAGCAGCCAAGGACAGGGAGGGTGGGAGACCCAGTACTTC
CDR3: CASSQGQGGWETQYF

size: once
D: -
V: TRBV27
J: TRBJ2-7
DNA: TGTGCCAGCTGGGGACTGAACTCCTACGAGCAGTACTTC
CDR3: CASWGLNSYEQYF

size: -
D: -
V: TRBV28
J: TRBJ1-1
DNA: TGTGCCAGCAGTTTGATCGTAGGGACTGAAGCTTTCTTT
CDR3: CASSLIVGTEAFF

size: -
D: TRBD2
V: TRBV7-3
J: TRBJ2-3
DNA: TGTGCCAGCAGTGGGGCCCTAGCGGTTACTAGCACAGATACGCAGTATTTT
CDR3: CASSGALAVTSTDTQYF

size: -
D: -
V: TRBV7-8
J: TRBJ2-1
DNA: TGTGCCAGCAGCTACACGGGGACTGAGCAGTTCTTC
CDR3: CASSYTGTEQFF

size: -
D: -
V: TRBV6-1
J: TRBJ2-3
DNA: TGTGCCAGCAGTGAAGCGCTAGGATACAGCACAGATACGCAGTATTTT
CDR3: CASSEALGYSTDTQYF

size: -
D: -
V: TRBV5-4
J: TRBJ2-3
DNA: TGTGCCAGCAGCAGGATTAGTAACGCAGATACGCAGTATTTT
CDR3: CASSRISNADTQYF

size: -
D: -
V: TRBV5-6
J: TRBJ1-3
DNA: TGTGCCAGCGGCAGCTTAACGGGAAACACCATATATTTT
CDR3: CASGSLTGNTIYF

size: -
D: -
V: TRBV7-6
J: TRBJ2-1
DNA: TGTGCCAGCAGCTTAACTACTAGCCACTCCTACAATGAGCAGTTCTTC
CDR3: CASSLTTSHSYNEQFF

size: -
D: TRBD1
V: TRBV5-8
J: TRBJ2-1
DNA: TGTGCCAGCAGCTTGATCGGGACAGACAATGAGCAGTTCTTC
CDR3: CASSLIGTDNEQFF

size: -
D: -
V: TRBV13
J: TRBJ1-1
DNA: TGTGCCAGCAGCTTAGGTGGGAGCACTGAAGCTTTCTTT
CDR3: CASSLGGSTEAFF

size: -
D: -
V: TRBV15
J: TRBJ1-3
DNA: TGTGCCACCAGCAGACCCTTGGAGGGCCAAAACACCATATATTTT
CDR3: CATSRPLEGQNTIYF

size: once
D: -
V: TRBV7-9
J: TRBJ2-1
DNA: TGTGCCAGCAGCTTGATACCAGGGGAGGAGCAGTTCTTC
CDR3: CASSLIPGEEQFF

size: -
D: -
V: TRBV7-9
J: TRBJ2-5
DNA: TGTGCCACTTTTATGAACCAAGAGACCCAGTACTTC
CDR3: CATFMNQETQYF